A single sample is the source of the 17 T cell receptor beta chains below, sequenced in a study of blood T cell repertoires in COVID-19. Only in-frame clones appear in the TCRdb table, and some are missing; sequencing was by immunoSEQ multiplex PCR. The sample shows about 270,000 clones, over 70% of them seen only once. The sample taken for sequencing was peripheral blood. These receptors all stem from an elderly man with acute or convalescent COVID-19.

The J gene is TRBJ1-2, the V gene TRBV2; D perhaps matches TRBD1 (5 bases). Germline V gene lookup returns CDR1 SNHLY and CDR2 FYNNEI. The V and J ends lost 5 bases and 6 bases respectively, with 16 bases between them. CDR3 size: 14 residues. The CDR3: CASSYRDLRDGYTF. The CDR3 nucleotides read TGTGCCAGCAGTTATAGGGACTTGCGGGATGGCTACACCTTC.

The genes are TRBV19 and TRBJ2-7, with a tentative D call TRBD2 (6 bases). Germline-derived CDR1 and CDR2 are LNHDA and SQIVND (reference sequence). The CDR3 spans 15 residues. V gave up 5 bases and J gave up 6 bases, with 20 bases separating them. The CDR3 DNA follows: TGTGCCAGTAGTGAAGGGCAGCGGGTTTCTGGCGAGCAGTACTTC. Translating it yields CASSEGQRVSGEQYF.

The rearrangement links TRBV30 to TRBJ2-6; D uncertain. The CDR3 spans 12 residues. With 0 bases removed from V and 8 bases from J, the gap between germline ends came to 5 bases. Germline CDR1 GTSNPN, CDR2 SVGIG (reference sequence). The CDR3 loop is CAWSVRSNVLTF. The CDR3 DNA sequence: TGTGCCTGGAGTGTACGGTCCAACGTCCTGACTTTC.

This chain joins TRBV18 and TRBJ2-7, with TRBD1 matching 10 bases. Germline CDR1 KGHSH, CDR2 LQKENI. Trimming removed 6 bases from V and 2 bases from J; junction bases left unmatched: 4. The CDR3 has 14 amino acids. The CDR3 DNA reads as TGTGCCAGCTCGTACGGGACAGGGGCCTACGAGCAGTACTTC. It codes for CASSYGTGAYEQYF.

V gene TRBV24-1 combines with J gene TRBJ2-6; D is undetermined. Deletions cut 9 bases from V and 0 bases from J, with 5 bases between. CDR1 is KGHDR and CDR2 is SFDVKD in the germline V gene. The CDR3 has 13 amino acids. The CDR3 sequence: CATQDSGANVLTF. CDR3 DNA sequence: TGTGCCACCCAGGACTCTGGGGCCAACGTCCTGACTTTC.

The rearrangement uses TRBV5-1 and TRBJ1-6; 7 nucleotides line up with TRBD1. Trimming at V came to 4 bases and at J to 7 bases, leaving 8 bases not matched to a gene. Germline values: CDR1 SGHRS, CDR2 YFSETQ. There are 15 residues in the CDR3. The CDR3 protein is CASSTRDSGNSPLHF. CDR3 coding DNA: TGCGCCAGCAGCACGCGGGACAGTGGGAATTCACCCCTCCACTTT.

V gene TRBV5-4 combines with J gene TRBJ2-2; a weak D match, TRBD1 (5 bases). Trimming pared 0 bases from V and 3 bases from J, leaving 9 bases between. Germline V gene data show CDR1 as SGHNT and CDR2 as YYREEE (reference sequence). The CDR3 covers 15 residues. The CDR3 DNA is TGTGCCAGCAGCTTGGGACAGAAGCACACCGGGGAGCTGTTTTTT. Its protein product is CASSLGQKHTGELFF.

This rearrangement joins TRBV5-6 to TRBJ2-5; the D gene is possibly TRBD1 (6 bases). Germline V gene data show CDR1 as SGHDT and CDR2 as YYEEEE. The CDR3 contains 12 residues. Deletions cut 4 bases from V and 5 bases from J, with 9 bases between. In nucleotides, the CDR3 is TGTGCCAGCAGCCAGGGGTTGGAGACCCAGTACTTC. It translates to CASSQGLETQYF.

The chain carries TRBV2 and TRBJ2-5; TRBD2 aligns across 11 bases. V dropped 4 bases and J dropped 9; count of bases not matched to a gene: 10. This CDR3 contains 15 residues. Germline V gene lookup returns CDR1 SNHLY and CDR2 FYNNEI. The CDR3 DNA follows: TGTGCCAGCAGTGGGGGACTAGCGGACAAAAGGGCCCAGTACTTC. Its protein product is CASSGGLADKRAQYF. The variable domain in full, with the rest retrieved from reference TRBV2 and TRBJ2-5, is EPEVTQTPSHQVTQMGQEVILRCVPISNHLYFYWYRQILGQKVEFLVSFYNNEISEKSEIFDDQFSVERPDGSNFTLKIRSTKLEDSAMYFCASSGGLADKRAQYFGPGTRLLVL.

V and J are TRBV15 and TRBJ2-1; TRBD2 matches at 7 bases. Trimming removed 1 base from V and 4 bases from J; junction bases left unmatched: 10. Looked up from germline, CDR1 is LNHNV and CDR2 is YYDKDF (reference sequence). The CDR3 spans 17 residues. Here the CDR3 DNA reads TGTGCCACCAGCAGAGTTCAATCTAGCGGAAATTACAATGAGCAGTTCTTC. Amino acid sequence: CATSRVQSSGNYNEQFF.

V usage is TRBV2 and J usage is TRBJ2-3; D remains unclear. Germline-derived CDR1 and CDR2 are SNHLY and FYNNEI. The CDR3 length is 14 residues. Trimming pared 10 bases from V and 2 bases from J, leaving 16 bases between. CDR3 loop: CATRFTENTDTQYF. The DNA of the CDR3 is TGTGCCACCCGCTTTACAGAGAACACAGATACGCAGTATTTT.

The V and J genes are TRBV5-1 and TRBJ2-2, with D possibly matching TRBD1 (6 bases). Trimming took 4 bases from V and 0 from J, leaving 16 bases between them. The CDR3 runs 17 residues. Germline-derived CDR1 and CDR2 are SGHRS and YFSETQ. In DNA form, the CDR3 reads TGCGCCAGCAGCCAAAAACTCACAGGGTCGAACACCGGGGAGCTGTTTTTT. Protein: CASSQKLTGSNTGELFF.

The V call is TRBV28, the J call TRBJ2-1, with TRBD2 matching 12 bases. The CDR3 has 16 residues. V lost 5 bases and J lost 8; bases outside the gene matches: 10. Germline CDR1 MDHEN, CDR2 SYDVKM. CDR3 residues: CASSTLAGGRLDEQFF. The CDR3 DNA reads TGTGCCAGCAGTACCCTAGCGGGAGGGCGCCTCGATGAGCAGTTCTTC.

The gene calls are TRBV5-1 and TRBJ2-3; 8 bases match TRBD2. This CDR3 has 15 amino acids. Germline V gene data show CDR1 as SGHRS and CDR2 as YFSETQ. V trimming: 5 bases; J trimming: 6 bases; junction bases outside the gene matches: 11. CDR3 bases: TGCGCCAGCAGATTGACGGGAGGGTCTATGGATACGCAGTATTTT. It translates to CASRLTGGSMDTQYF.

The chain employs TRBV3-1 (or the pseudogene TRBV3-2) and TRBJ1-4; TRBD1 matches 7 bases. Trimming took 6 bases from V and 4 from J; bases not matched to a gene: 8. The CDR3 has 15 residues. Per germline, CDR1 LGHDT and CDR2 YNNKEL (reference sequence). The DNA for the CDR3 is TGTGCCAGCAGTCCTGCGGGGACAGTTAATGAAAAACTGTTTTTT. It codes for CASSPAGTVNEKLFF.

The chain links TRBV1 to TRBJ1-5. TRBV1 is listed as a pseudogene. The CDR3 extends over 15 amino acids. As DNA, the CDR3 is TGCACCAGCAGCCATTTCATGGGGGGGAATCAGCCCCAGCATTTT. Translation gives CTSSHFMGGNQPQHF.

CDR3 in DNA: TGCGCCAGCAGCGGAAGGGGGCACGGAACTAATGAAAAACTGTTTTTT. Protein product: CASSGRGHGTNEKLFF. This chain links TRBV5-1 with TRBJ1-4; 7 bases match TRBD1. Germline CDR1 SGHRS, CDR2 YFSETQ. The ends lost 4 bases at V and 1 base at J; junction bases unmatched: 7. The CDR3 runs 16 residues.